Following are 7 T cell receptor beta chains from one sample sequenced in a study of blood T cell repertoires in COVID-19. TCRdb's copy holds only in-frame clones and misses some; the assay was immunoSEQ multiplex PCR. This table has about 180,000 clones, roughly 80% appearing once. The sequencing input was peripheral blood. The receptors were sampled from a man aged 18-30 years with active or convalescent COVID-19.

In its sample, this clone was seen a few times. V usage is TRBV19 and J usage is TRBJ1-5, with D uncertain. CDR3 length: 13 residues. Germline V CDR1 and CDR2: LNHDA, SQIVND (reference sequence). Trimming stripped 7 bases from V and 9 bases from J, with 16 bases between. CDR3 loop: CASTTDIGRPQHF. The CDR3 DNA sequence: TGTGCCAGTACCACTGACATCGGGAGGCCCCAGCATTTT.

This chain joins TRBV11-2 and TRBJ2-1; D remains unclear. This CDR3 comprises 16 residues. The germline gives CDR1 SGHAT, CDR2 FQNNGV. The V end was cut by 5 bases, the J end by 3 bases, with 17 bases between. CDR3 residues: CASSTIVRRSYNEQFF. The DNA of the CDR3 is TGTGCCAGCAGCACCATAGTCCGACGGAGCTACAATGAGCAGTTCTTC.

CDR3 region: CASSRDWGLRSPLHF. For the CDR3, the DNA is TGTGCCAGCAGCCGCGATTGGGGACTTCGATCACCCCTCCACTTT. The genes are TRBV3-1 (or the pseudogene TRBV3-2) and TRBJ1-6; maybe TRBD1 (5 bases). Germline V lookup: CDR1 LGHDT, CDR2 YNNKEL (reference sequence). Trimming stripped 4 bases from V and 10 bases from J, with 17 bases between. CDR3 length: 15 residues.

The chain uses TRBV25-1 and TRBJ2-7; TRBD1 matches 8 bases. CDR3 length: 14 residues. Germline trimming cut 1 base from V and 5 bases from J; bases unmatched to any gene: 4. Germline CDR1 MGHDK, CDR2 SYGVNS. CDR3 residues: CASSESPRGHEQYF. CDR3 in DNA: TGTGCCAGCAGTGAATCGCCCAGGGGGCACGAGCAGTACTTC.

The chain joins TRBV2 to TRBJ1-4; possible D gene TRBD1, 5 bases. V shed 7 bases and J shed 0 bases, with 9 bases lying between them. CDR1 and CDR2 from the germline V gene are SNHLY and FYNNEI. The CDR3 totals 14 residues. The CDR3 DNA reads as TGTGCCAGCACCTCAGGGTCAACTAATGAAAAACTGTTTTTT. Translating it yields CASTSGSTNEKLFF.

The chain carries TRBV7-9 and TRBJ1-1; D is undetermined. CDR1 and CDR2 from the germline V gene are SEHNR and FQNEAQ (reference sequence). This CDR3 has 12 amino acids. V was trimmed by 5 bases and J by 3 bases, leaving 7 bases between them. CDR3 sequence reads: CASSPRYTEAFF. CDR3 coding DNA: TGTGCCAGCAGCCCCAGGTACACTGAAGCTTTCTTT.

This chain links TRBV9 with TRBJ1-3; D gene uncertain. This CDR3 has 16 residues. Trimming pared 0 bases from V and 2 bases from J, leaving 12 bases between. Germline CDR1 SGDLS, CDR2 YYNGEE. CDR3: CASSVGGSITGNTIYF. The CDR3 coding sequence is TGTGCCAGCAGCGTAGGAGGGAGTATAACTGGAAACACCATATATTTT.